The 10 T cell receptor beta chains in this list originate from one sample, sequenced in a study of cytomegalovirus exposure and HLA in healthy donors. Primers for the PCR totalled 60 Vbeta and 13 Jbeta. Profiled with immunoSEQ multiplex PCR; TCRdb holds only in-frame clones, not every one. The sample yields 85,000 to 110,000 clones, 79% seen once. Sequenced input: PBMCs. These receptor sequences come from a man over 45 in good health and CMV-seropositive.

This sequence joins TRBV23-1 and TRBJ2-1, with TRBD2 matching over 11 bases. TRBV23-1 counts as an open reading frame of uncertain function. The V segment lost 8 bases and the J segment 6 bases; nucleotides outside the gene matches: 9. This CDR3 comprises 15 residues. The CDR3 spells CASPGALAGVNEQFF. CDR3 sequence (DNA): TGCGCCAGCCCCGGGGCACTAGCGGGAGTCAATGAGCAGTTCTTC.

This clone was detected only a few times. This chain connects TRBV25-1 to TRBJ2-1; 13 bases line up with TRBD2. The junction had 3 bases not matched to a gene; V was cut back by 2 bases and J by 5 bases. The CDR3 totals 16 residues. The germline V gene has CDR1 MGHDK and CDR2 SYGVNS. The CDR3 DNA reads TGTGCCAGCAGTGAAGGGGGGACTAGCGGGAACAATGAGCAGTTCTTC. Translated: CASSEGGTSGNNEQFF.

V is TRBV4-3 and J is TRBJ1-1; tentative D call: TRBD1 (6 bases). Germline CDR1 LGHNA, CDR2 YSLEER. Trimming cost V 0 bases and J 5 bases, with 22 bases left between them. This CDR3 is 18 amino acids long. The CDR3 nucleotides are TGCGCCAGCAGCCAAGATTTACTGCAGGGGAACCTGGGAACTGAAGCTTTCTTT. It is translated as CASSQDLLQGNLGTEAFF.

The chain couples TRBV11-2 to TRBJ2-1, with D perhaps TRBD2 (5 bases). Between the trimmed V and J ends, which lost 1 base and 2 bases, there was a span of 12 bases. This CDR3 has 16 amino acids. Germline-derived CDR1 and CDR2 are SGHAT and FQNNGV. CDR3 region: CASSLGLAGPYNEQFF. Written as DNA, the CDR3 is TGTGCCAGCAGCTTAGGCCTAGCAGGACCCTACAATGAGCAGTTCTTC.

This chain connects TRBV7-2 to TRBJ1-5; TRBD1 might be the D (5 bases). The CDR3 has 16 amino acids. CDR1 and CDR2 from the germline V gene are SGHTA and FQGNSA. The V and J ends lost 1 base and 6 bases respectively, with 16 bases between them. The CDR3 DNA reads as TGTGCCAGCAGCTTAGTTTCTATGTGGGGCACTCAGCCCCAGCATTTT. Amino acids: CASSLVSMWGTQPQHF.

The chain uses TRBV9 and TRBJ2-1; weak D call: TRBD2 (6 bases). The germline gives CDR1 SGDLS, CDR2 YYNGEE. There are 13 residues in the CDR3. Trimming removed 3 bases at V and 15 bases at J, with 19 bases between. This chain's CDR3 is CASSARDLGMRFF. The DNA of the CDR3 is TGTGCCAGCAGCGCCCGGGACTTGGGGATGCGGTTCTTC.

The V call is TRBV7-8, the J call TRBJ2-1, with 7 bases identical to TRBD2. V lost 1 base and J lost 3; bases outside the gene matches: 3. Germline V gene data show CDR1 as SGHVS and CDR2 as FQNEAQ. CDR3 size: 15 residues. The CDR3 DNA is TGTGCCAGCAGCTTAGGCGGGAGTATCTACAATGAGCAGTTCTTC. Encoded protein: CASSLGGSIYNEQFF.

The J gene is TRBJ2-5, the V gene TRBV29-1; TRBD1 agrees at 7 bases. V trimming: 5 bases; J trimming: 5 bases; junction bases outside the gene matches: 5. CDR1 SQVTM and CDR2 ANQGSEA come from the germline V gene. The CDR3 is made up of 12 amino acids. CDR3 loop: CSVRGLGETQYF. CDR3 in DNA: TGCAGCGTTAGGGGGCTAGGGGAGACCCAGTACTTC.

The chain recombines TRBV5-1 with TRBJ2-2; 7 nucleotides line up with TRBD1. The CDR3 covers 16 residues. Germline CDR1 and CDR2: SGHRS and YFSETQ. V lost 4 bases and J lost 1; bases outside the gene matches: 7. The CDR3: CASSVPRQGNTGELFF. CDR3 DNA: TGCGCCAGCAGCGTACCCCGACAGGGGAACACCGGGGAGCTGTTTTTT.

CDR3 protein: CASSLRTRPLQETQYF. DNA of the CDR3: TGTGCCAGCAGCTTGCGGACAAGACCTCTCCAAGAGACCCAGTACTTC. This chain uses TRBV5-6 with TRBJ2-5, with D tentatively TRBD1 (5 bases). Germline lookup yields CDR1 SGHDT and CDR2 YYEEEE. This CDR3 contains 16 residues. The germline V and J ends were trimmed by 1 base and 1 base, with 14 bases remaining between them.